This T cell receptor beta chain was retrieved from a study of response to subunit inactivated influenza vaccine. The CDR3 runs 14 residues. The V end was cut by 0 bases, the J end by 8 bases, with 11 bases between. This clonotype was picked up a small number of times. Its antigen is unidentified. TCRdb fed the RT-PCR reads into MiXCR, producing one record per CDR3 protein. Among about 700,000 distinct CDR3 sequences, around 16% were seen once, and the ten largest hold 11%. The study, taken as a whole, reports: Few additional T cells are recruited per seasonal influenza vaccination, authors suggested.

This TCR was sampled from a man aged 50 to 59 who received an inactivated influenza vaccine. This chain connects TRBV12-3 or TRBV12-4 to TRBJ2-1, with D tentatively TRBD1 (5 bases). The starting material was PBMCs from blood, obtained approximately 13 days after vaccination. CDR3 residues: CASSLATVIHEQFF. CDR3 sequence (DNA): TGTGCCAGCAGTTTAGCGACAGTTATCCATGAGCAGTTCTTC.